This paragraph reports one T cell receptor beta chain. Its antigen is unidentified. A read error may explain this, as a much larger clone is one base away. This sample was taken from a study of T-cell reconstitution after alpha-beta-depleted transplantation in children. General study points: T-cell numbers and diversity one year post-transplant derived largely from freshly generated T cells. Reports say that about two months after transplant, the alpha-beta T cells came out of several hundred graft clones that had expanded.

Preparation of the TCRbeta library was carried out with unique molecular identifiers. TCRdb recomputed calls from the PCR reads with MiXCR, one row per CDR3 protein. The sample gives 600,000 to 700,000 distinct CDR3 sequences, 13% of which show up once; 0.79% is in the top ten. This CDR3 contains 14 residues. The specimen was PBMCs, collected before TCRalphabeta/CD19-depleted stem cell transplant. The genes are TRBV12-3 or TRBV12-4 and TRBJ1-5, with no clear D. This clonotype originated in a girl aged 2 to 10 with congenital amegakaryocytic thrombocytopenia, due to receive a stem cell transplant. This chain's CDR3 is CASSFWSSSQPQHF. CDR3 DNA: TGTGCCAGCAGTTTTTGGTCTAGCAGTCAGCCCCAGCATTTT.